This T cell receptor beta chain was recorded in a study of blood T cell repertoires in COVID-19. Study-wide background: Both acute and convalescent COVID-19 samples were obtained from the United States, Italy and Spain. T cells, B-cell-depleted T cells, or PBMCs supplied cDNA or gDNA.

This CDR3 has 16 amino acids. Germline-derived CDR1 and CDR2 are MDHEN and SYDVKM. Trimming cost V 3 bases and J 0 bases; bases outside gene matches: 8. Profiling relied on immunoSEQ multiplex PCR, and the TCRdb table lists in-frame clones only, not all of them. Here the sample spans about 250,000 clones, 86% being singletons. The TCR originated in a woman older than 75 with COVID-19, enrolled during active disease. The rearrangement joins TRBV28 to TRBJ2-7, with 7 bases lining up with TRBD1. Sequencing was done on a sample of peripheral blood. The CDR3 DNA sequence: TGTGCCAGCAGTTTTCCTGCATGGACAGGCTCCTACGAGCAGTACTTC. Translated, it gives CASSFPAWTGSYEQYF. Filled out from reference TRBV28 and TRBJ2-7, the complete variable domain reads DVKVTQSSRYLVKRTGEKVFLECVQDMDHENMFWYRQDPGLGLRLIYFSYDVKMKEKGDIPEGYSVSREKKERFSLILESASTNQTSMYLCASSFPAWTGSYEQYFGPGTRLTVT.